This T cell receptor beta chain was recovered during a study of T cell changes during pregnancy in multiple sclerosis. TCRdb's copy holds only in-frame clones and misses some; the assay was immunoSEQ multiplex PCR. The table includes about 24,000 clones, 90% detected once. Germline trimming cut 5 bases from V and 2 bases from J; bases unmatched to any gene: 5. Germline assignment: CDR1 LNHDA and CDR2 SQIVND (reference sequence). The CDR3 consists of 14 residues. This specimen was CD8+ T cells from peripheral blood mononuclear cells, taken in the third trimester of pregnancy. J is TRBJ1-2 and V is TRBV19, with TRBD1 identical over 7 bases. The sequence came from a female donor in good health, enrolled as a control in a pregnancy study. DNA for the CDR3: TGTGCCAGTAGTCCAGGGGGGTCCAACTATGGCTACACCTTC. This codes for CASSPGGSNYGYTF.